The next 25 T cell receptor beta chains were all read from a single sample in a study of Graves' ophthalmopathy and Graves' hyperthyroidism. Scientists amplified the TCR beta CDR3 regions from RNA transcripts. First-round RT-PCR used HTBI primers; second-round multiplex PCR followed. One entry per CDR3 protein, called by TCRdb with MiXCR from the multiplex PCR reads. This sample has over a million distinct CDR3 sequences, with less than 45% found just once. The material sequenced was peripheral blood or thyroid tissue (not recorded which). The receptors were sampled from an adult man with Graves' hyperthyroidism.

The chain combines TRBV15 with TRBJ1-6, with D uncertain. Germline V gene lookup returns CDR1 LNHNV and CDR2 YYDKDF (reference sequence). Trimming pared 0 bases from V and 5 bases from J, leaving 11 bases between. The CDR3 is 16 amino acids. CDR3 DNA: TGTGCCACCAGCAGAGAGCGCGGAAGCCATAATTCACCCCTCCACTTT. Protein product: CATSRERGSHNSPLHF.

Notes on this clonotype: Mismatch with germline at one junction end may stem from a read error. The J gene is TRBJ2-2, the V gene TRBV7-2; a weak D match, TRBD1 (6 bases). Germline V gene data show CDR1 as SGHTA and CDR2 as FQGNSA. The CDR3 extends over 17 amino acids. CDR3 region: CANSSPTGNVISGELFF. The CDR3 nucleotides are TGTGCCAACAGCAGTCCAACAGGGAACGTTATCTCCGGGGAGCTGTTTTTT. Supplemented by reference TRBV7-2 and TRBJ2-2, the full variable domain reads GAGVSQSPSNKVTEKGKDVELRCDPISGHTALYWYRQSLGQGLEFLIYFQGNSAPDKSGLPSDRFSAERTGGSVSTLTIQRTQQEDSAVYLCANSSPTGNVISGELFFGEGSRLTVL.

This clonotype has ten or more counts. CDR3 DNA: TGTGCCAGCAGCCCGGGGACAGCAAGGAACACTGAAGCTTTCTTT. Amino acid sequence: CASSPGTARNTEAFF. V usage is TRBV5-6 and J usage is TRBJ1-1; 7 bases map to TRBD1. This CDR3 has 15 amino acids. The germline V gene has CDR1 SGHDT and CDR2 YYEEEE. The junction had 7 bases not matched to a gene; V was cut back by 4 bases and J by 1 base.

In its sample, this clonotype was seen a few times. One end of the junction varies from germline; a read error may be responsible. Written as DNA, the CDR3 is TGTGCCAGCAGCTTAGAGAGGGGTTTTTGGTTCTTC. Translated, it gives CASSLERGFWFF. The rearrangement links TRBV7-9 to TRBJ2-5, with D perhaps assigned TRBD1 or TRBD2 (5 bases each). Germline lookup yields CDR1 SEHNR and CDR2 FQNEAQ (reference sequence). CDR3 length equals 12 residues.

J is TRBJ2-5 and V is TRBV28; possible D gene TRBD1, 5 bases. The CDR3 totals 14 residues. V was pared by 5 bases and J by 5 bases, with 15 bases between. In germline, CDR1 is MDHEN, CDR2 SYDVKM. CDR3 amino acids: CASSTKGHRETQYF. Here the CDR3 DNA reads TGTGCCAGCAGTACAAAAGGACATCGGGAGACCCAGTACTTC. The entire variable domain, with the rest obtained from reference TRBV28 and TRBJ2-5, is as follows: DVKVTQSSRYLVKRTGEKVFLECVQDMDHENMFWYRQDPGLGLRLIYFSYDVKMKEKGDIPEGYSVSREKKERFSLILESASTNQTSMYLCASSTKGHRETQYFGPGTRLLVL.

In regard to this clonotype: A read error may explain this, as a much larger clone is one base away. This sequence joins TRBV7-2 and TRBJ2-5; D unresolved. This CDR3 region has 12 residues. V lost 4 bases and J lost 5, with 8 bases in between. The germline V gene encodes CDR1 SGHTA and CDR2 FQGNSA. The CDR3: CASSSDFETQYF. CDR3 sequence (DNA): TGTGCCAGCAGCTCAGATTTCGAGACCCAGTACTTC.

This clonotype showed up just a few times. The V gene is TRBV12-3 or TRBV12-4, the J gene TRBJ2-7; the D is unclear. Trimming stripped 5 bases from V and 4 bases from J, with 12 bases between. The CDR3 runs to 13 residues. The CDR3 loop is CASSPETVYEQYF. For the CDR3, the DNA is TGTGCCAGCAGTCCGGAGACTGTATACGAGCAGTACTTC.

The table lists this clonotype with many counts. CDR3 bases: TGTGCCAGTACGGGGGCAGGACCGAAAAGCACCATATATTTT. Amino acids: CASTGAGPKSTIYF. J is TRBJ1-3 and V is TRBV19, with D possibly being TRBD1 (6 bases). The CDR3 runs 14 residues. Germline-derived CDR1 and CDR2 are LNHDA and SQIVND (reference sequence). Trimming removed 7 bases at V and 9 bases at J, with 19 bases between.

The chain links TRBV7-3 to TRBJ2-5; the D is unclear. This CDR3 spans 16 amino acids. In germline, CDR1 is SGHTA, CDR2 FQGTGA. V gave up 5 bases and J gave up 3 bases, with 19 bases separating them. DNA for the CDR3: TGTGCCAGCAGCACGAAACGATCCAATAGTGAAGAGACCCAGTACTTC. As protein: CASSTKRSNSEETQYF.

This clonotype came up many times. The chain is built from TRBV10-3 and TRBJ1-1; tentative D call: TRBD1 (6 bases). The CDR3 runs 15 residues. The germline V and J ends were trimmed by 3 bases and 2 bases, with 13 bases remaining between them. CDR1 and CDR2 from the germline V gene are ENHRY and SYGVKD. In DNA, the CDR3 is TGTGCCATCAGTGACTCATCCAGGGGAAACACTGAAGCTTTCTTT. It encodes CAISDSSRGNTEAFF.

V and J are TRBV29-1 and TRBJ2-2, with 9 positions matching TRBD1. The CDR3 extends over 15 amino acids. J lost 3 bases, V lost 4 bases, and 6 bases had no gene match. The germline CDR1 and CDR2 sequences are SQVTM and ANQGSEA. The CDR3 loop is CSVVTGQGYTGELFF. DNA of the CDR3: TGCAGCGTTGTAACGGGACAGGGTTACACCGGGGAGCTGTTTTTT.

The V call is TRBV11-2, the J call TRBJ1-3; a weak D match, TRBD1 (5 bases). Trimming removed 5 bases from V and 7 bases from J, with 9 bases in between. Germline V gene lookup returns CDR1 SGHAT and CDR2 FQNNGV. This CDR3 is built from 12 residues. The CDR3 protein is CASSARGNTIYF. The CDR3 DNA sequence: TGTGCCAGCAGCGCGCGGGGCAACACCATATATTTT.

The table lists this clonotype with a count of one. This chain uses TRBV9 with TRBJ2-5, with D uncertain. V was cut by 0 bases and J by 5 bases, with 14 bases left in between. This CDR3 is built from 15 residues. CDR1 is SGDLS, CDR2 YYNGEE, per germline. The CDR3 loop reads CASSVGSAPSETQYF. CDR3 sequence (DNA): TGTGCCAGCAGCGTAGGATCAGCCCCAAGTGAGACCCAGTACTTC.

The rearrangement joins TRBV5-1 to TRBJ1-1; 8 bases map to TRBD1. Unmatched junction bases numbered 11, after V lost 3 bases and J lost 4 bases. The CDR3 is 16 residues long. CDR1 SGHRS and CDR2 YFSETQ come from the germline V gene. This CDR3 is CASSSLVTGGGTEAFF. CDR3 in DNA: TGCGCCAGCAGCTCCCTAGTTACAGGGGGGGGCACTGAAGCTTTCTTT.

This clonotype was counted ten times or more. This chain joins TRBV10-3 and TRBJ2-7, with 9 bases that match TRBD2. The junction had 8 bases not matched to a gene; V was cut back by 11 bases and J by 3 bases. CDR3 size: 13 residues. Germline V gene data show CDR1 as ENHRY and CDR2 as SYGVKD. The CDR3 nucleotides are TGTGCCTCGAGCCAGCGGGAGGACTACGAGCAGTACTTC. Amino acid sequence: CASSQREDYEQYF.

The sample holds many counts of this clonotype. The chain has TRBV15 and TRBJ1-5, with 7 bases fitting TRBD1. This CDR3 contains 15 residues. V gave up 3 bases and J gave up 4 bases; unmatched junction bases: 6. CDR1 LNHNV and CDR2 YYDKDF come from the germline V gene (reference sequence). The CDR3 region has the DNA TGTGCCACCAGCAGTCAGGTCAGGGGGAATCAGCCCCAGCATTTT. Translation: CATSSQVRGNQPQHF.

The V call is TRBV10-3, the J call TRBJ1-1; D uncertain. The V gene's germline CDR1 is ENHRY and CDR2 SYGVKD. This CDR3 spans 13 amino acids. V was clipped by 7 bases and J by 2 bases, with 11 bases between them. The CDR3: CAIMDTVNTEAFF. In nucleotides, the CDR3 is TGTGCCATCATGGATACGGTCAACACTGAAGCTTTCTTT.

This clonotype has a count of ten or more. The V gene is TRBV20-1, the J gene TRBJ2-5; D uncertain. Looked up from germline, CDR1 is DFQATT and CDR2 is SNEGSKA (reference sequence). The CDR3 totals 9 residues. The CDR3 DNA is TGCGCCCCGCTGAAGACCCAGTACTTC. It translates to CAPLKTQYF.

This clonotype was picked up many times. The genes are TRBV7-9 and TRBJ2-5, with D unclear. Germline values: CDR1 SEHNR, CDR2 FQNEAQ (reference sequence). V was cut by 1 base and J by 5 bases, with 14 bases left in between. This CDR3 is 15 amino acids long. The CDR3 region is CASSLVVSSDETQYF. Here the CDR3 DNA reads TGTGCCAGCAGCTTAGTTGTCAGCTCGGATGAGACCCAGTACTTC.

J is TRBJ1-4 and V is TRBV5-1; no reliable D call. This CDR3 is built from 17 residues. CDR1 is SGHRS and CDR2 is YFSETQ in the germline V gene. The V and J ends lost 4 bases and 2 bases respectively, with 18 bases between them. CDR3 amino acids: CASSQDWQEATNEKLFF. The CDR3 bases are TGCGCCAGCAGCCAAGACTGGCAGGAGGCTACTAATGAAAAACTGTTTTTT.

In the case of this clonotype: It differs at one base from a far larger clone, so likely a read error. The rearrangement links TRBV19 to TRBJ2-2, with 8 positions matching TRBD2. Germline CDR1 LNHDA, CDR2 SQIVND (reference sequence). Trimming took 8 bases from V and 4 from J; bases not matched to a gene: 3. CDR3 length: 13 amino acids. The CDR3 nucleotides read TGTGCCAGTGGTGCGGGGGGCACCGGGGAGCTGTTTTTT. Its translation is CASGAGGTGELFF.

This rearrangement joins TRBV9 to TRBJ2-5, with D perhaps TRBD1 or TRBD2 (5 bases each). V was clipped by 4 bases and J by 5 bases, with 18 bases between them. Germline V CDR1 and CDR2: SGDLS, YYNGEE. The CDR3 sequence is 15 residues long. CDR3 in DNA: TGTGCCAGCAGCTTAGCGCCCGGACAACTGGAGACCCAGTACTTC. As protein: CASSLAPGQLETQYF.

The V gene is TRBV12-3 or TRBV12-4, the J gene TRBJ1-4; TRBD1 might be the D (5 bases). Trimming left V 6 bases short and J 5 bases short, with 19 bases between. This CDR3 contains 16 residues. CDR3 sequence reads: CASRGTDEVENEKLFF. The CDR3 bases are TGTGCCAGCAGAGGGACCGACGAAGTCGAAAATGAAAAACTGTTTTTT.

A remark on this clonotype: One end of the junction does not line up with germline, which may come from a read error. The V and J genes are TRBV7-9 and TRBJ2-7, with TRBD1 matching over 8 bases. There are 18 residues in the CDR3. Per germline, CDR1 SEHNR and CDR2 FQNEAQ (reference sequence). CDR3 nucleotide sequence: TGCGCCAGCAGCCAAGATCTGGGGAGACAGGGGCTCACCTACGAGCAGTACTTC. The encoded protein is CASSQDLGRQGLTYEQYF.

This clonotype was seen only a few times. A junction boundary mismatches the germline segment, possibly from a read error. This chain's CDR3 is CASRRGGSQETQYF. DNA for the CDR3: TGTGCCAGCAGACGCGGGGGATCTCAAGAGACCCAGTACTTC. This rearrangement joins TRBV10-2 to TRBJ2-5; 7 bases agree with TRBD2. The CDR3 is 14 amino acids. Germline loops: CDR1 WSHSY, CDR2 SAAADI.